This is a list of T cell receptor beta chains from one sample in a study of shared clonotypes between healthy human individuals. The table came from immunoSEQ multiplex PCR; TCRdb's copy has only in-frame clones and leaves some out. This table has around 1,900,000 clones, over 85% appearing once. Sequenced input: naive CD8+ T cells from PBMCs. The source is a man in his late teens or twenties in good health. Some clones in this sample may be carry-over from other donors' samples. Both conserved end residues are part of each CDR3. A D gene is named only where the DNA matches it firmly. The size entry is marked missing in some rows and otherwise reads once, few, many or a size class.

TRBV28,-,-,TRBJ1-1,CASNPWAGRDAFF,TGTGCCAGCAACCCCTGGGCAGGGCGGGACGCTTTCTTT
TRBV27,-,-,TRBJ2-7,CASSRTELYEQYF,TGTGCCAGCAGTAGGACGGAGCTCTACGAGCAGTACTTC
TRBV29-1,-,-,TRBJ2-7,CSVETRQGGDYEQYF,TGCAGCGTTGAAACTAGGCAGGGGGGAGACTACGAGCAGTACTTC
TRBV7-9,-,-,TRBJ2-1,CASSLARGSSYNEQFF,TGTGCCAGCAGCTTAGCGCGCGGCAGCTCCTACAATGAGCAGTTCTTC
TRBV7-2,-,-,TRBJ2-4,CASRQQGSLNIQYF,TGTGCCAGCAGGCAACAGGGATCATTAAACATTCAGTACTTC
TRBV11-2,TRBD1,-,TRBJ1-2,CASGDRGNYGYTF,TGTGCCAGCGGAGACAGGGGGAACTATGGCTACACCTTC
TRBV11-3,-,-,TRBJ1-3,CAPRRVKAGNTIYF,TGTGCCCCCCGCAGGGTAAAAGCTGGAAACACCATATATTTT
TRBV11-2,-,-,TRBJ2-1,CASSLGLGGGIRNEQFF,TGTGCCAGCAGCTTAGGTCTAGGGGGAGGCATCCGAAATGAGCAGTTCTTC
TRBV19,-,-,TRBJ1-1,CASTQPWTVNTEAFF,TGTGCCAGTACCCAACCCTGGACAGTGAACACTGAAGCTTTCTTT
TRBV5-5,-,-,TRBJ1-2,CASSMDRYGYGYTF,TGTGCCAGCAGCATGGACCGATACGGCTATGGCTACACCTTC
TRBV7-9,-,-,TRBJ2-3,CASSLGAVSTDTQYF,TGTGCCAGCAGCTTAGGTGCGGTTAGCACAGATACGCAGTATTTT
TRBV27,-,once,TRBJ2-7,CASSLARANYEQYF,TGTGCCAGCAGTTTAGCACGAGCAAACTACGAGCAGTACTTC
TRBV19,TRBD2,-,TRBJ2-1,CASSIPGTSEYNEQFF,TGTGCCAGTAGTATTCCCGGGACTAGCGAGTACAATGAGCAGTTCTTC
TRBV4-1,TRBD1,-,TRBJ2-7,CASSQVAWTGRGSYEQYF,TGCGCCAGCAGCCAAGTGGCCTGGACAGGGAGAGGGTCCTACGAGCAGTACTTC
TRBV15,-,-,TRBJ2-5,CATSKYRGETQYF,TGTGCCACCAGCAAGTATCGGGGAGAGACCCAGTACTTC
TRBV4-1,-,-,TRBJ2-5,CASSQVAQETQYF,TGCGCCAGCAGCCAAGTAGCCCAAGAGACCCAGTACTTC
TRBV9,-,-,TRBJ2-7,CASSPDSRYEQYF,TGTGCCAGCAGCCCGGACAGCAGGTACGAGCAGTACTTC
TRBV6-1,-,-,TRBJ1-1,CASSSPSPEAFF,TGTGCCAGCAGCTCACCTTCTCCCGAAGCTTTCTTT
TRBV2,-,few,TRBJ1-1,CASSESPARAEAFF,TGTGCCAGCAGTGAAAGTCCCGCTCGGGCTGAAGCTTTCTTT
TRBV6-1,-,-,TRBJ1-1,CASNPISSGTEAFF,TGTGCCAGCAACCCAATCTCTTCTGGGACTGAAGCTTTCTTT
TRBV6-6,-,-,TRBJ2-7,CASSDWDIYSPYEQYF,TGTGCCAGCAGTGACTGGGACATCTACTCGCCCTACGAGCAGTACTTC
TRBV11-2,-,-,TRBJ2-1,CASSLRHNEQFF,TGTGCCAGCAGCTTAAGGCACAATGAGCAGTTCTTC
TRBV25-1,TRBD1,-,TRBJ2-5,CASSGQGEMETQYF,TGTGCCAGCAGTGGACAGGGGGAAATGGAGACCCAGTACTTC
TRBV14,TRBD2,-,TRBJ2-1,CASSPLAGLFNEQFF,TGTGCCAGCAGCCCTCTAGCGGGATTATTCAATGAGCAGTTCTTC
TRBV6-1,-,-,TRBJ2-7,CASTGTDDLYYEQYF,TGTGCCAGCACGGGCACCGACGATTTATACTACGAGCAGTACTTC
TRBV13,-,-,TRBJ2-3,CASSLTDSRGDTQYF,TGTGCCAGCAGCTTAACGGACTCACGGGGGGATACGCAGTATTTT
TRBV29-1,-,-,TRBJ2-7,CSASPTGLNYEQYF,TGCAGCGCCTCTCCTACGGGACTCAACTACGAGCAGTACTTC
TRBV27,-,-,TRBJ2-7,CASSSLTGLRRYEQYF,TGTGCCAGCAGTTCACTTACGGGGCTGAGAAGGTACGAGCAGTACTTC
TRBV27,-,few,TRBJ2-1,CASSPIASYNEQFF,TGTGCCAGCAGCCCGATAGCCTCCTACAATGAGCAGTTCTTC
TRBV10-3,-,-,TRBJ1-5,CAISELQGNQPQHF,TGTGCCATCAGTGAGTTACAAGGAAATCAGCCCCAGCATTTT
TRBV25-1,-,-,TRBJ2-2,CASSDARQYLTGELFF,TGTGCCAGCAGTGATGCACGGCAGTACCTCACCGGGGAGCTGTTTTTT
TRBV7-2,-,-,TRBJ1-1,CASSLVMYSEAFF,TGTGCCAGCAGCTTAGTGATGTACAGTGAAGCTTTCTTT
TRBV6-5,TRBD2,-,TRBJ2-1,CASTPRAGAYNEQFF,TGTGCCAGCACCCCCCGAGCGGGAGCCTACAATGAGCAGTTCTTC
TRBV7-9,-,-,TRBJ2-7,CASSRGTYEQYF,TGTGCCAGCAGCCGCGGGACCTACGAGCAGTACTTC
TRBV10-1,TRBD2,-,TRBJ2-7,CASVGRGLTASYEQYF,TGCGCCAGCGTGGGGCGGGGGTTGACAGCTTCCTACGAGCAGTACTTC
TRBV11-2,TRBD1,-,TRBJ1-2,CASSLGMITGGDYGYTF,TGTGCCAGCAGCTTAGGGATGATTACAGGGGGCGACTATGGCTACACCTTC
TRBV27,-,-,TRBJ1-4,CASSSYSSLNEKLFF,TGTGCCAGCAGTTCGTACAGCTCCCTCAATGAAAAACTGTTTTTT
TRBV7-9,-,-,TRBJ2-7,CASSLISADEQYF,TGTGCCAGCAGCCTCATCAGTGCCGACGAGCAGTACTTC
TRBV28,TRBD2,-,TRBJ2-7,CASSPPMGRVRDEQYF,TGTGCCAGCAGTCCCCCCATGGGGAGGGTTCGGGACGAGCAGTACTTC
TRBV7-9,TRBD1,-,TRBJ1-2,CASSLAQGPGNGYTF,TGTGCCAGCAGCCTGGCACAGGGGCCTGGGAATGGCTACACCTTC
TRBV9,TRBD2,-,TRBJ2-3,CASSVATGGIGDTQYF,TGTGCCAGCAGCGTAGCTACGGGGGGGATTGGAGATACGCAGTATTTT
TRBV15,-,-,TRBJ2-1,CATSRGQELYNEQFF,TGTGCCACCAGCAGAGGGCAGGAGCTATACAATGAGCAGTTCTTC
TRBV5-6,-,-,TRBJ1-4,CASSSEQGKPKEKLFF,TGTGCCAGCAGCTCGGAACAAGGCAAACCAAAGGAAAAACTGTTTTTT
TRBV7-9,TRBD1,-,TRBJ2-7,CASSLGRTGFEQYF,TGTGCCAGCAGCCTGGGTAGGACAGGGTTCGAGCAGTACTTC
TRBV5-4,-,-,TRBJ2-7,CASSPHYEQYF,TGTGCCAGCAGCCCACACTACGAGCAGTACTTC
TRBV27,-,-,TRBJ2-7,CASGRGGYEQYF,TGTGCCAGCGGAAGAGGGGGCTACGAGCAGTACTTC
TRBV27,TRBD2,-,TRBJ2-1,CASSSGTSKVDEQFF,TGTGCCAGCAGTTCCGGGACTAGTAAGGTCGATGAGCAGTTCTTC
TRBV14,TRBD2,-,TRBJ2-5,CASSQGTSGYQETQYF,TGTGCCAGCAGCCAAGGAACTAGCGGTTACCAAGAGACCCAGTACTTC
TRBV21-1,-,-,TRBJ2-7,CASSKLTGTQRTYEQYF,TGTGCCAGCAGCAAGTTGACCGGGACCCAGCGGACCTACGAGCAGTACTTC
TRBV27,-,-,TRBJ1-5,CASSDTPGVNQPQHF,TGTGCCAGCAGTGATACACCGGGAGTAAATCAGCCCCAGCATTTT
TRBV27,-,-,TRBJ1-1,CASSLEVGTEAFF,TGTGCCAGCAGTTTAGAGGTGGGCACTGAAGCTTTCTTT
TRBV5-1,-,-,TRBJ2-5,CASSLRGGGQETQYF,TGCGCCAGCAGCTTGAGAGGGGGTGGGCAAGAGACCCAGTACTTC
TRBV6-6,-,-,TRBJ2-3,CASGTRGQYF,TGTGCCAGCGGTACACGAGGGCAGTATTTT
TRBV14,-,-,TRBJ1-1,CASSQFVGFAEAFF,TGTGCCAGCAGCCAATTCGTGGGGTTCGCTGAAGCTTTCTTT
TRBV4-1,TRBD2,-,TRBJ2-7,CASSQGTSGRAHEQYF,TGCGCCAGCAGCCAAGGTACTAGCGGGAGGGCCCACGAGCAGTACTTC
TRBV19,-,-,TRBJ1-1,CASGLETVMNTEAFF,TGTGCCAGTGGACTCGAGACGGTCATGAACACTGAAGCTTTCTTT
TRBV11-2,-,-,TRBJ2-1,CASSLDTGLEQFF,TGTGCCAGCAGCTTAGACACAGGTCTTGAGCAGTTCTTC
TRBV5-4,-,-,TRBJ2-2,CASSTTGPGELFF,TGTGCCAGCAGCACGACAGGTCCCGGGGAGCTGTTTTTT
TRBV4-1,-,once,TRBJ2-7,CASSQGWGGALAYEQYF,TGCGCCAGCAGCCAAGGATGGGGCGGGGCGTTGGCCTACGAGCAGTACTTC